This TCR beta chain stems from a study of blood T cell repertoires in COVID-19 (dated by TCRdb to 2018 to 2021). Study-wide context: The collaborator samples originated in the United States, Italy and Spain and spanned the acute and convalescent phases of COVID-19. The material from the prospective study consisted of cDNA or gDNA derived from T cells, B-cell-depleted T cells, or PBMCs. A freely available public database, intended as a resource for researchers studying the immune response to SARS-CoV-2, is where the repertoires were released. Sample metadata almost always included a de-identified subject ID, COVID-19 status, age in years and sex. Where available, HLA class I and class II types were taken from metadata supplied by the sample provider and were not determined by assay-based typing. Samples came from the ongoing ImmuneRACE study (first 160 participants) plus 1,254 subjects from 6 global collaborators. Deeply sampled blood TCRbeta repertoires from subjects exposed to, actively infected with, or recovered from COVID-19 were included in the dataset. Overall results and qualifications from the work: How much clinical and demographic metadata was included differed by source and by participant, and the metadata was provided uncurated.

TCRbeta CDR3 regions were amplified from genomic DNA using the immunoSEQ Assay, a bias-controlled multiplex PCR. The authors' pipeline ran thus. The number of nucleated cells in each sample was estimated from the amplification of reference gene primers within the assay. Sequence reads were collapsed and filtered to measure the absolute abundance of every unique TCRbeta CDR3 rearrangement. For each sample, productive Simpson clonality was calculated as the square root of Simpson's diversity index over productive rearrangements. The clones in this table, taken by TCRdb from immuneACCESS, are in-frame only. Not every clone is retained; where verified, under half of the shortfall comes from an unresolved V gene, and the cause of the rest is unknown. The V and J calls and clone size come from that table; D and trimming were worked out from the DNA. In this sample the table shows some 49,000 clones, roughly 85% of which occur a single time. Clones ranked in the top ten supply roughly 10% of the sample.

To note about this clone: Its antigen is still unknown. Base-call qualities are not available, and no considerably larger clone is one nucleotide away.

V is cut back by 0 bases and J by 2 bases, with 5 bases in the junction unmatched. The CDR3 spans 15 residues, from the cysteine through the phenylalanine. The entry retains the CDR3 DNA only, 45 bases that are in frame from base 1. For CDR1 and CDR2, the germline V gene lists SGHRS and YFSETQ. Whole blood was collected in K2EDTA tubes by collaborating institutions according to the institutions' own protocols. For TCRbeta analysis, collaborators shipped samples as frozen whole blood, isolated PBMCs, or DNA extracted from either of those sample types. The receptor's source is a human donor in a cohort sampled during active COVID-19. Recombination linked TRBV5-1 to TRBJ2-7; TRBD1 lines up with 7 middle nucleotides. Sequencing was done on a sample of peripheral blood. The DNA sequence reads TGCGCCAGCAGCTTGGTTGACAGGGCTGCCTACGAGCAGTACTTC. This translates into CASSLVDRAAYEQYF. The variable domain in full, with residues beyond the CDR3 obtained from the reference TRBV5-1 and TRBJ2-7 genes, is KAGVTQTPRYLIKTRGQQVTLSCSPISGHRSVSWYQQTPGQGLQFLFEYFSETQRNKGNFPGRFSGRQFSNSRSEMNVSTLELGDSALYLCASSLVDRAAYEQYFGPGTRLTVT.